This is a list of T cell receptor beta chains from one sample in a study of CD8+ T cells in alopecia areata. Only in-frame clones appear in the TCRdb table, and some are missing; sequencing was by immunoSEQ multiplex PCR. This sample carries more than 75,000 clones, 41% of them seen once, and the ten largest clones take roughly 1.3%. The sequenced sample consisted of CD4+ T cells sorted from blood. These receptors came from a human donor with alopecia areata. Both conserved end residues are part of each CDR3.

V	J	length	CDR3
TRBV7-3	TRBJ2-3	15	CASSLTAAGIYTQYF
TRBV4-3	TRBJ2-5	14	CASSQEWAEETQYF
TRBV29-1	TRBJ1-1	10	CSVRRTEAFF
TRBV5-1	TRBJ1-6	15	CASSLGTGRNSPLHF
TRBV7-8	TRBJ2-3	19	CASSPRTSGILPSTDTQYF
TRBV28	TRBJ2-7	14	CASTPAGGPYEQYF
TRBV15	TRBJ2-5	16	CATSRDRGAAQETQYF
TRBV28	TRBJ2-7	15	CASSPRTSGGYEQYF
TRBV7-6	TRBJ2-7	15	CASSRGTGGSYEQYF
TRBV4-1	TRBJ2-5	16	CASSTAFGTSGGTRHF
TRBV30	TRBJ2-2	15	CAWRAGYRGAGELFF
TRBV29-1	TRBJ2-7	13	CSAGEGGSYEQYF
TRBV18	TRBJ2-1	14	CASSPTSGAFEQFF
TRBV29-1	TRBJ1-1	13	CSVPAQGNTEAFF
TRBV5-1	TRBJ2-5	14	CASSGRGFEETQYF
TRBV7-6	TRBJ1-1	12	CASSLGGGGAFF
TRBV29-1	TRBJ2-2	12	CSVRRDTGELFF
TRBV18	TRBJ2-7	15	CASSPPGAGDNEQYF
TRBV29-1	TRBJ2-1	12	CSASRGSGEQFF
TRBV29-1	TRBJ2-5	11	CSVSSQETQYF
TRBV30	TRBJ2-7	12	CAWSSRGALQYF
TRBV5-1	TRBJ2-1	15	CASSLVRTTYNEQFF
TRBV30	TRBJ2-5	15	CAWSDLAGGQETQYF
TRBV7-2	TRBJ2-7	15	CASSLAAGGVDEQYF
TRBV7-9	TRBJ1-1	15	CASSLVWSWNTEAFF
TRBV6-5	TRBJ2-7	16	CASSYFPDRPGTEQYF
TRBV29-1	TRBJ2-1	13	CSVAGTGNNEQFF
TRBV6-1	TRBJ2-4	15	CASSRNEGGKNIQYF
TRBV29-1	TRBJ1-1	12	CSVVGGGTEAFF
TRBV4-3	TRBJ2-7	19	CASSPEGQGIVMFSYEQYF
TRBV7-2	TRBJ1-6	12	CASNLYNSPLHF
TRBV5-6	TRBJ1-1	18	CASSQSAVETDMNTEAFF
TRBV5-1	TRBJ2-3	14	CASSTGPGADTQYF
TRBV15	TRBJ2-1	15	CATTLDRGSYNEQFF
TRBV2	TRBJ2-1	13	CASSSLDDNEQFF
TRBV29-1	TRBJ1-4	12	CSVLAVSEKLFF
TRBV28	TRBJ1-6	14	CASSLVQGNSPLHF
TRBV30	TRBJ2-2	15	CAWNPGPAPNGELFF
TRBV4-2	TRBJ2-2	19	CASSQGPGSGRTNTGELFF
TRBV30	TRBJ2-7	12	CAWNVLTYEQYF
TRBV18	TRBJ1-2	14	CASSPATGVYGYTF
TRBV5-1	TRBJ2-7	14	CASSPGNKGYEQYF
TRBV15	TRBJ2-7	15	CATSRDHTHIYEQYF
TRBV5-1	TRBJ1-1	14	CASSRDRTYTEAFF
TRBV29-1	TRBJ2-5	12	CSVESYRETQYF
TRBV11-2	TRBJ2-1	16	CASSLGGAGSYNEQFF
TRBV5-1	TRBJ1-6	13	CASSLEGSPSLHF
TRBV7-2	TRBJ1-1	12	CAGSRTGPEAFF
TRBV29-1	TRBJ2-7	14	CSARNIGNAYEQYF
TRBV29-1	TRBJ1-1	11	CSVGSNTEAFF